Shown below are 16 T cell receptor beta chains from a single sample sequenced in a study of siplizumab effects on memory and regulatory T cells. Libraries were prepared by immunoSEQ multiplex PCR; TCRdb keeps only in-frame clonotypes and omits some of them. The table has roughly 68,000 clones, less than 85% seen once. The specimen was memory CD4+ T cells sorted from blood. The receptors come from a human donor in good health.

The chain is built from TRBV7-8 and TRBJ2-5, with TRBD2 matching over 12 bases. Looked up from germline, CDR1 is SGHVS and CDR2 is FQNEAQ. With V trimmed by 5 bases and J by 4 bases, 5 bases remained unmatched. The CDR3 is made up of 15 amino acids. The CDR3 here is CASSTRLAGVETQYF. In DNA, the CDR3 is TGTGCCAGCAGCACCCGACTAGCGGGAGTAGAGACCCAGTACTTC.

The V call is TRBV28, the J call TRBJ1-4; 8 bases are shared with TRBD1. This CDR3 spans 13 amino acids. With 7 bases clipped from V and 8 bases from J, the junction kept 6 bases outside the gene matches. In germline, CDR1 is MDHEN, CDR2 SYDVKM. CDR3 protein: CASKDREREKLFF. The CDR3 DNA reads TGTGCCAGCAAGGACAGGGAGAGGGAAAAACTGTTTTTT.

This chain links TRBV5-8 with TRBJ1-4, with no clear D. CDR3 size: 14 residues. CDR1 and CDR2 (germline): SGHTS, YDEGEE. Trimming pared 2 bases from V and 5 bases from J, leaving 10 bases between. The CDR3 is CASSFQARNEKLFF. DNA for the CDR3: TGTGCCAGCAGCTTCCAGGCCCGGAATGAAAAACTGTTTTTT.

This rearrangement joins TRBV11-1 to TRBJ2-1; D might be TRBD2 (5 bases). The V gene's germline CDR1 is SGHAT and CDR2 FQDESV (reference sequence). This CDR3 is built from 15 residues. Trimming removed 5 bases from V and 2 bases from J, with 13 bases in between. The CDR3 loop reads CASSPSRETYNEQFF. The CDR3 DNA follows: TGTGCCAGCAGCCCATCAAGGGAGACCTACAATGAGCAGTTCTTC. Supplemented by reference TRBV11-1 and TRBJ2-1, the full variable domain reads EAEVAQSPRYKITEKSQAVAFWCDPISGHATLYWYRQILGQGPELLVQFQDESVVDDSQLPKDRFSAERLKGVDSTLKIQPAELGDSAMYLCASSPSRETYNEQFFGPGTRLTVL.

The V call is TRBV9, the J call TRBJ2-2, with D hard to call. The V and J ends lost 0 bases and 6 bases respectively, with 3 bases between them. The CDR3 covers 12 residues. The V gene's germline CDR1 is SGDLS and CDR2 YYNGEE. The CDR3 loop reads CASSVDSGELFF. The CDR3 DNA reads as TGTGCCAGCAGCGTAGATTCCGGGGAGCTGTTTTTT. The complete variable domain, with remaining parts taken from reference TRBV9 and TRBJ2-2, reads DSGVTQTPKHLITATGQRVTLRCSPRSGDLSVYWYQQSLDQGLQFLIQYYNGEERAKGNILERFSAQQFPDLHSELNLSSLELGDSALYFCASSVDSGELFFGEGSRLTVL.

This clone was seen only once. The chain joins TRBV5-1 to TRBJ1-4; perhaps TRBD1 as D (5 bases). The germline V gene encodes CDR1 SGHRS and CDR2 YFSETQ. V was clipped by 1 base and J by 8 bases, with 15 bases between them. This CDR3 comprises 15 residues. In nucleotides, the CDR3 is TGCGCCAGCAGCTTGACAGGCCGGCCGGGGGAAAAACTGTTTTTT. Its translation: CASSLTGRPGEKLFF.

Comment on this clone: Compared with germline, one end of the junction differs, possibly owing to a read error. The chain is built from TRBV28 and TRBJ2-7; D possibly corresponds to TRBD2 (7 bases). CDR1 and CDR2 from the germline V gene are MDHEN and SYDVKM. There are 12 residues in the CDR3. The CDR3 spells CASSSDRRGRDF. The CDR3 DNA follows: TGTGCCAGCAGTTCTGACAGGCGGGGGCGCGACTTC.

The chain recombines TRBV2 with TRBJ2-3, with 7 nucleotides matching TRBD1. Losses at the gene ends were 5 bases for V and 2 bases for J; bases not matched to a gene: 4. CDR3 length equals 14 residues. CDR1 is SNHLY and CDR2 is FYNNEI in the germline V gene. CDR3 amino acids: CASSNDRVTDTQYF. CDR3 nucleotides: TGTGCCAGCAGTAACGACAGGGTCACAGATACGCAGTATTTT.

As to this clone: At the DNA level, this CDR3 is encoded by other sequences in the same sample as well. The genes are TRBV9 and TRBJ2-7, with D maybe TRBD2 (6 bases). V was clipped by 0 bases and J by 7 bases, with 11 bases between them. This CDR3 has 13 residues. The germline CDR1 and CDR2 sequences are SGDLS and YYNGEE. CDR3 in DNA: TGTGCCAGCAGCGTAGGAGGAGGGAATGAGCAGTACTTC. It yields the protein CASSVGGGNEQYF.

The genes are TRBV5-1 and TRBJ2-1, with 7 bases aligning to TRBD1. The CDR3 contains 19 residues. With V trimmed by 3 bases and J by 1 base, 16 bases remained unmatched. Germline CDR1 is SGHRS and CDR2 is YFSETQ. The CDR3 nucleotides are TGCGCCAGCAGCTCTGGGGTTGACAGGGCCATTTCATCCTACAATGAGCAGTTCTTC. It yields the protein CASSSGVDRAISSYNEQFF.

This chain connects TRBV6-5 to TRBJ2-2; 10 nucleotides align to TRBD2. Germline values: CDR1 MNHEY, CDR2 SVGAGI. This CDR3 is 15 amino acids long. V was clipped by 7 bases and J by 0 bases; unmatched bases: 2. CDR3 in amino acids: CASIGLAANTGELFF. The CDR3 coding sequence is TGTGCCAGCATCGGACTAGCGGCGAACACCGGGGAGCTGTTTTTT.

This rearrangement joins TRBV9 to TRBJ2-1, with D uncertain. Looked up from germline, CDR1 is SGDLS and CDR2 is YYNGEE. The CDR3 is made up of 14 amino acids. Trimming cost V 7 bases and J 0 bases, with 11 bases left between them. The CDR3 spells CASSLGSSYNEQFF. CDR3 sequence (DNA): TGTGCCAGCTCCCTGGGAAGCTCCTACAATGAGCAGTTCTTC. The full variable domain, its missing parts supplied by reference TRBV9 and TRBJ2-1, is DSGVTQTPKHLITATGQRVTLRCSPRSGDLSVYWYQQSLDQGLQFLIQYYNGEERAKGNILERFSAQQFPDLHSELNLSSLELGDSALYFCASSLGSSYNEQFFGPGTRLTVL.

The rearrangement uses TRBV7-8 and TRBJ1-1; a possible D gene is TRBD1 (5 bases). Germline CDR1 reads SGHVS; CDR2 reads FQNEAQ. The CDR3 totals 17 residues. Trimming removed 4 bases at V and 1 base at J, with 19 bases between. Here the CDR3 reads CASSSTTQGRQNTEAFF. DNA of the CDR3: TGTGCCAGCAGCTCGACGACTCAGGGTAGACAGAACACTGAAGCTTTCTTT.

The chain links TRBV2 to TRBJ1-5; no firm D call. In germline, CDR1 is SNHLY, CDR2 FYNNEI. The V gene lost 2 bases and the J gene lost 3 bases, with 8 bases spanning the gap. This CDR3 has 14 amino acids. The CDR3 region has the DNA TGTGCCAGCAGTGAAAACGGACCCAATCAGCCCCAGCATTTT. Amino acid sequence: CASSENGPNQPQHF.

The rearrangement links TRBV7-8 to TRBJ2-1, with a tentative D call TRBD1 (6 bases). CDR1 and CDR2 from the germline V gene are SGHVS and FQNEAQ. V was cut by 1 base and J by 1 base, with 14 bases left in between. This CDR3 spans 17 amino acids. CDR3 in amino acids: CASSLGGGGGSYNEQFF. CDR3 coding DNA: TGTGCCAGCAGCTTAGGGGGTGGGGGCGGATCCTACAATGAGCAGTTCTTC.

In this sample, this clone turned up once. This chain uses TRBV7-2 with TRBJ1-2; weak D call: TRBD1 (6 bases). V lost 5 bases and J 6 bases, leaving 16 bases between the germline ends. CDR1 SGHTA and CDR2 FQGNSA come from the germline V gene. The CDR3 totals 14 residues. Here the CDR3 reads CASSPQGTRDGYTF. The CDR3 DNA follows: TGTGCCAGCAGCCCTCAGGGGACTAGGGATGGCTACACCTTC.